This TCR beta chain was documented in a study of beta chain features in type 1 diabetes. Points from the study as a whole: Type 1 diabetes patients showed a moderate but significant shortening of TCRB CDR3s in all four CD4+ subsets.

The authors reverse transcribed all of the isolated RNA, so sequencing captured expressed TCRB transcripts. The protocol was immunoSEQ multiplex PCR, while the TCRdb copy is restricted to in-frame clones and leaves out a portion. This sample carries around 15,000 clones, roughly four fifths of them seen once, and the ten largest clones take around 0.3%. The collection from each donor was one heparinised blood draw averaging about 116 mL. CD4+ naive, central memory, regulatory and stem cell-like memory cells were sorted via CD45RO/CCR7/CD25/CD127/CD95/CD27. Sorted populations were all over 98% pure. Germline CDR1 reads MNHEY; CDR2 reads SVGAGI. Deletions cut 2 bases from V and 3 bases from J, with 7 bases between. The CDR3 loop spans 13 amino acids. Comments on this clone: Its target is not known.

The chain recombines TRBV6-5 with TRBJ1-1; D gene uncertain. This TCR was sampled from a woman aged 18-30 years with type 1 diabetes. The sample consisted of stem cell memory CD4+ T cells from blood. The CDR3 coding sequence is TGTGCCAGCAGTTACAGGGAGCACACTGAAGCTTTCTTT. Translated: CASSYREHTEAFF.